These 10 T cell receptor beta chains came from one sample sequenced in a study of radiotherapy plus CTLA-4 blockade in lung cancer (dated by TCRdb to 2016 to 2019). The library came from the immunoSEQ multiplex PCR assay. TCRdb took over this immuneACCESS table, retaining in-frame rearrangements with V and J assigned. Such tables are incomplete; in checked studies, under half of the missing clones stem from an unresolved V gene, and the remainder is unexplained. This sample lists 43,000 or so clones; around 73% were detected once. 3% to 4.5% of the sample is taken by the ten largest. Sample: peripheral blood, taken from a patient treated with radiotherapy plus ipilimumab. These receptors originate from a human donor with non-small cell lung cancer who had a complete response to radiotherapy plus ipilimumab.

V is TRBV6-1 and J is TRBJ2-7, with 8 bases identical to TRBD2. The V and J ends lost 2 bases and 4 bases, in that order; junction bases with no gene match: 10. CDR1 MNHNS and CDR2 SASEGT come from the germline V gene. The CDR3 totals 16 residues. CDR3 protein: CASSEKPSGLGYEQYF. Written as DNA, the CDR3 is TGTGCCAGCAGTGAAAAACCCTCGGGACTAGGGTACGAGCAGTACTTC.

V and J are TRBV29-1 and TRBJ1-2; D is undetermined. This CDR3 is 15 amino acids long. From germline, CDR1 is SQVTM and CDR2 ANQGSEA. Trimming removed 1 base at V and 0 bases at J, with 12 bases between. CDR3 protein: CSVEGSGLANYGYTF. The DNA of the CDR3 is TGCAGCGTTGAAGGCTCCGGACTAGCTAACTATGGCTACACCTTC.

This clone appeared a few times. The genes are TRBV5-1 and TRBJ1-1, with a weak D call TRBD1 (6 bases). V lost 5 bases, J lost 4 bases, and 12 bases lay in between. This CDR3 comprises 13 residues. Germline-derived CDR1 and CDR2 are SGHRS and YFSETQ. The CDR3 spells CASRTGSGTEAFF. The CDR3 DNA follows: TGCGCCAGCAGAACAGGGAGCGGCACTGAAGCTTTCTTT. The full variable domain, its missing parts supplied by reference TRBV5-1 and TRBJ1-1, is KAGVTQTPRYLIKTRGQQVTLSCSPISGHRSVSWYQQTPGQGLQFLFEYFSETQRNKGNFPGRFSGRQFSNSRSEMNVSTLELGDSALYLCASRTGSGTEAFFGQGTRLTVV.

This chain links TRBV19 with TRBJ1-2; 7 bases fit TRBD1. The V gene's germline CDR1 is LNHDA and CDR2 SQIVND (reference sequence). V shed 4 bases, J shed 3 bases, and the junction held 5 bases outside the gene matches. CDR3 length equals 14 residues. DNA for the CDR3: TGTGCCAGTAGTACCCGGACAGGACACTATGGCTACACCTTC. Protein: CASSTRTGHYGYTF.

V gene TRBV9 combines with J gene TRBJ2-7; 9 bases align to TRBD2. V shed 4 bases, J shed 7 bases, and the junction held 15 bases outside the gene matches. Per the germline V gene, CDR1 is SGDLS and CDR2 is YYNGEE. The CDR3 is 16 amino acids. DNA of the CDR3: TGTGCCAGCAGCTATAGCGGGGGCCTGCTTATGGGGGAGCAGTACTTC. The encoded protein is CASSYSGGLLMGEQYF.

The chain employs TRBV5-1 and TRBJ2-2, with a tentative D call TRBD2 (5 bases). The CDR3 extends over 15 amino acids. V was cut by 4 bases and J by 6 bases, with 16 bases left in between. CDR1 is SGHRS and CDR2 is YFSETQ in the germline V gene. The CDR3 spells CASSPDYLGAGELFF. CDR3 coding DNA: TGCGCCAGCAGCCCCGACTACCTCGGGGCCGGGGAGCTGTTTTTT.

The genes are TRBV6-5 and TRBJ2-3; possibly TRBD2 for D (6 bases). V was cut by 7 bases and J by 1 base, with 12 bases left in between. Germline-derived CDR1 and CDR2 are MNHEY and SVGAGI. The CDR3 covers 14 residues. CDR3 nucleotides: TGTGCCAGCAAGGTAGCGGCCCGCACAGATACGCAGTATTTT. It translates to CASKVAARTDTQYF.

V usage is TRBV11-2 and J usage is TRBJ2-7; 8 bases are shared with TRBD1. In germline, CDR1 is SGHAT, CDR2 FQNNGV. J was trimmed by 3 bases and V by 5 bases; bases with no gene match: 6. The CDR3 loop spans 14 amino acids. DNA for the CDR3: TGTGCCAGCAGCCCCGACAGGGGTGGCTACGAGCAGTACTTC. Translated: CASSPDRGGYEQYF.

This clone was counted a single time. The V call is TRBV4-3, the J call TRBJ1-5; 8 bases are a match to TRBD1. The V segment lost 3 bases and the J segment 6 bases; nucleotides outside the gene matches: 7. Germline loops: CDR1 LGHNA, CDR2 YSLEER. The CDR3 runs to 15 residues. The CDR3 bases are TGCGCCAGCAGCCACCGGTGGACAGGGCTTCAGCCCCAGCATTTT. It translates to CASSHRWTGLQPQHF.

The chain carries TRBV18 and TRBJ1-2, with 9 bases fitting TRBD1. V was pared by 6 bases and J by 7 bases, with 6 bases of the junction left unmatched. Germline CDR1 is KGHSH and CDR2 is LQKENI. There are 13 residues in the CDR3. CDR3 in DNA: TGTGCCAGCTCGTCGGACAGGGGTTCTGGCTACACCTTC. Amino acid sequence: CASSSDRGSGYTF.